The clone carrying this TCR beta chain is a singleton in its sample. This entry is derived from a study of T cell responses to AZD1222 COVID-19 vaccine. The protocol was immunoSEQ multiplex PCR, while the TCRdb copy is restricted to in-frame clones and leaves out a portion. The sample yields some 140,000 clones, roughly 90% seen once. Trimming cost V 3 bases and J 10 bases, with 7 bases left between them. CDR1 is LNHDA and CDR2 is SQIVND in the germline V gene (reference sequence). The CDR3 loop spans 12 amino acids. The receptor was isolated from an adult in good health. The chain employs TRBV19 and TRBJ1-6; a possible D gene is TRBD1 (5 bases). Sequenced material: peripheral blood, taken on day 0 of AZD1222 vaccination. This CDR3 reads CASSIGGSPLHF. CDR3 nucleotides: TGTGCCAGTAGTATCGGGGGATCACCCCTCCACTTT.